This T cell receptor beta chain was recovered during a study of shared clonotypes between healthy human individuals. Across the study: Each donor had three CD4 naive, three CD4 memory, two CD8 naive and one CD8 memory plate.

Note on this clone: Its antigen is unidentified.

Repertoires were generated with immunoSEQ multiplex PCR, while TCRdb's copy carries only in-frame clones and drops some. In the table there are around 100,000 clones, about 67% of which are singletons. V was shortened by 5 bases and J by 6 bases, with 15 bases between the two germline ends. Germline values: CDR1 SGHNT, CDR2 YYREEE (reference sequence). The CDR3 loop spans 13 amino acids. Study observations and caveats: It was expected that sequencing depth would affect clonotype sharing among donors. Few donors limited the genetic and exposure-history diversity represented. As a rule, naive subsets had a larger estimated richness than memory subsets.

The sample was memory CD8+ T cells sorted from blood. Specified subset: CD45RO+ cells pooled with CCR7-negative TemRA cells. The clonotype originates from a woman under 40 in good health. The chain has TRBV5-4 and TRBJ2-7; perhaps D is TRBD1 or TRBD2 (5 bases each). CDR3 amino acids: CASRTGTLGEQYF. The CDR3 DNA reads TGTGCCAGCAGAACCGGGACGTTAGGCGAGCAGTACTTC.